The following is a T cell receptor (beta chain) sequence with its context. The antigen is unknown. CDR3 size: 12 residues. The ends were cut back, 4 bases at V and 7 bases at J, with 8 bases in the middle. The data were obtained in a study of T cell responses to AZD1222 COVID-19 vaccine. Study results and caveats: Donors were mostly white British, more females; clonal diversity possibly underestimated. Repertoire sampling happened only post peak T cell response. At baseline, just a handful of AZD1222 recipients tested seropositive.

Sequenced by immunoSEQ multiplex PCR; TCRdb stores in-frame clones only, minus some. The sample shows 180,000 or so clones, 85% to 90% of them seen only once. The genes are TRBV12-3 or TRBV12-4 and TRBJ1-5; D ambiguous. The sequence came from an adult in good health. The source material was peripheral blood, sampled on day 0 of AZD1222 vaccination. The CDR3 is CASSSRAQPQHF. CDR3 coding DNA: TGTGCCAGCAGTTCACGGGCACAGCCCCAGCATTTT.